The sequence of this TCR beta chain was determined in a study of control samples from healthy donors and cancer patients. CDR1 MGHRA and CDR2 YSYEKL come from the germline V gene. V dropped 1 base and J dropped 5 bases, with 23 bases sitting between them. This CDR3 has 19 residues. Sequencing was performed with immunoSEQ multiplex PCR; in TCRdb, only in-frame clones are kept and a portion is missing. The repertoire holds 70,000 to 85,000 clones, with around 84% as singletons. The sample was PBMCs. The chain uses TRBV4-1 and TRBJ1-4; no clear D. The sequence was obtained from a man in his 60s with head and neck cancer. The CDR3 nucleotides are TGCGCCAGCAGCCAAGGAGGCAAACCGGGAGCCGTACTGAATGAAAAACTGTTTTTT. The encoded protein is CASSQGGKPGAVLNEKLFF.